These 11 T cell receptor beta chains originate from one sample sequenced in a study of CD8+ T cells in alopecia areata. Sequencing relied on a cDNA template that was reverse transcribed from extracted RNA. TCRdb's table, derived via immunoSEQ multiplex PCR, lists solely in-frame clones and lacks some. The data contain 180,000 or so clones, around 71% of them singletons. Sequences were derived from CD8+ T cells sorted from blood, sampled at week 0. Receptors were obtained from a human donor with alopecia areata.

The genes are TRBV5-5 and TRBJ2-7; 8 positions match TRBD1. V lost 2 bases to trimming and J lost 2 bases; unmatched junction nucleotides: 3. This CDR3 has 14 residues. In germline, CDR1 is SGHKS, CDR2 YYEKEE (reference sequence). This CDR3 reads CASSFQTGAYEQYF. For the CDR3, the DNA is TGTGCCAGCAGCTTTCAGACAGGGGCCTACGAGCAGTACTTC.

The chain employs TRBV14 and TRBJ1-6; TRBD1 might be the D (5 bases). Germline CDR1 SGHDN, CDR2 FVKESK. CDR3 size: 14 residues. V was trimmed by 4 bases and J by 7 bases, leaving 11 bases between them. CDR3: CASSPGRKNSPLHF. The DNA for the CDR3 is TGTGCCAGCAGCCCAGGGAGGAAGAATTCACCCCTCCACTTT.

The J gene is TRBJ2-5, the V gene TRBV14; TRBD2 might be the D (6 bases). The CDR3 contains 13 residues. V was clipped by 6 bases and J by 2 bases, with 10 bases between them. Germline CDR1 is SGHDN and CDR2 is FVKESK. The CDR3 DNA follows: TGTGCCAGCAGGGAGGGGATTCAAGAGACCCAGTACTTC. Amino acid sequence: CASREGIQETQYF.

As regards this clone: One junction end disagrees with the germline gene, perhaps due to a read error. This chain joins TRBV7-7 and TRBJ2-1, with D possibly TRBD1 on 5 matching bases. CDR1 and CDR2 from the germline V gene are SSHAT and FNYEAQ (reference sequence). There are 16 residues in the CDR3. In nucleotides, the CDR3 is TGTGCTAGCAGCTTAGGGGCAGACGTTGCATACAATGAGCAGTTCTTC. It specifies CASSLGADVAYNEQFF.

The J gene is TRBJ1-6, the V gene TRBV4-1; unclear D gene. CDR3 size: 16 residues. CDR1 and CDR2 from the germline V gene are MGHRA and YSYEKL. The V and J ends lost 2 bases and 3 bases respectively, with 11 bases between them. For the CDR3, the DNA is TGCGCCAGCAGCCAACTCTTGGGCAGCTATAATTCACCCCTCCACTTT. It encodes CASSQLLGSYNSPLHF.

The chain is built from TRBV7-8 and TRBJ2-7; no firm D call. V shed 2 bases and J shed 2 bases, with 7 bases lying between them. CDR3 size: 13 residues. Germline loops: CDR1 SGHVS, CDR2 FQNEAQ. Here the CDR3 DNA reads TGTGCCAGCAGCTTAATTGGAACCTACGAGCAGTACTTC. Encoded protein: CASSLIGTYEQYF.

The chain couples TRBV5-1 to TRBJ1-4; D gene ambiguous. V was clipped by 8 bases and J by 3 bases, with 11 bases between them. The germline V gene has CDR1 SGHRS and CDR2 YFSETQ. The CDR3 has 13 amino acids. CDR3 residues: CASTFAANEKLFF. The CDR3 DNA follows: TGCGCCAGTACCTTTGCGGCTAATGAAAAACTGTTTTTT.

The genes are TRBV5-6 and TRBJ1-5; D uncertain. The CDR3 has 12 residues. Germline V gene lookup returns CDR1 SGHDT and CDR2 YYEEEE. Trimming stripped 2 bases from V and 7 bases from J, with 7 bases between. The CDR3 sequence is CASSFLDQPQHF. The CDR3 DNA follows: TGTGCCAGCAGCTTCTTGGACCAGCCCCAGCATTTT.

The rearrangement uses TRBV21-1 and TRBJ2-3. TRBV21-1 is a listed pseudogene. The CDR3 contains 17 residues. As DNA, the CDR3 is TGTGCCAGCAGCAGAGCGGGGGTTCCCTTCTGCACAGATACGCAGTATTTT. Amino acids: CASSRAGVPFCTDTQYF.

The V call is TRBV5-6, the J call TRBJ2-5; TRBD1 is a possible D gene (6 bases). The germline V and J ends were trimmed by 3 bases and 6 bases, with 15 bases remaining between them. This CDR3 is 14 amino acids long. Per the germline V gene, CDR1 is SGHDT and CDR2 is YYEEEE. The CDR3 loop reads CASSSARGFQTQYF. The CDR3, as DNA: TGTGCCAGCAGCTCCGCAAGGGGGTTCCAGACCCAGTACTTC.

V usage is TRBV2 and J usage is TRBJ2-1, with D hard to call. The V gene's germline CDR1 is SNHLY and CDR2 FYNNEI. Trimming removed 6 bases from V and 8 bases from J, with 14 bases in between. The CDR3 has 13 residues. For the CDR3, the DNA is TGTGCCAGCAGCGCTTCTAGGAACCATGAGCAGTTCTTC. This encodes CASSASRNHEQFF.